The T cell receptor (beta chain) described here comes from a study of blood T cell repertoires in COVID-19. V was pared by 0 bases and J by 8 bases, with 13 bases between. The CDR3 runs to 14 residues. Germline CDR1 and CDR2: ENHRY and SYGVKD. Method: immunoSEQ multiplex PCR; TCRdb's copy keeps in-frame clones and lacks some. Here the sample spans about 150,000 clones, around 82% being singletons. The sequence was obtained from a man aged 60-69 years with COVID-19, enrolled during active disease. The specimen sequenced was peripheral blood. The genes are TRBV10-3 and TRBJ1-1; D remains unclear. For the CDR3, the DNA is TGTGCCATCAGTGAGTCGACCTCAACAGCAGAAGCTTTCTTT. Its translation: CAISESTSTAEAFF.